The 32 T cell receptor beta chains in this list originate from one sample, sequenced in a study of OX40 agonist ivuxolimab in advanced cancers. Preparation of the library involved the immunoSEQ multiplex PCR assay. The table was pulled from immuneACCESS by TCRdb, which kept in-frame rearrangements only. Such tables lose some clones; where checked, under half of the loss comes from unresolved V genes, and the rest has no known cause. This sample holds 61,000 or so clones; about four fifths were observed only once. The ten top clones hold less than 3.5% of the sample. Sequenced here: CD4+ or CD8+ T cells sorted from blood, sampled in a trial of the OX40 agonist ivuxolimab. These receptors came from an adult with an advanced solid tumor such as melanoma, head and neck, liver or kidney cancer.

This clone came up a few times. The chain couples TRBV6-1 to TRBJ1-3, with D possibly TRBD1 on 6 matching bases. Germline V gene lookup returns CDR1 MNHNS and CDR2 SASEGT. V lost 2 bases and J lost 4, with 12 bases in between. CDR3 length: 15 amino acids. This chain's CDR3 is CASSEWGAGGNTIYF. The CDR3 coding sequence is TGTGCCAGCAGTGAATGGGGGGCTGGAGGAAACACCATATATTTT.

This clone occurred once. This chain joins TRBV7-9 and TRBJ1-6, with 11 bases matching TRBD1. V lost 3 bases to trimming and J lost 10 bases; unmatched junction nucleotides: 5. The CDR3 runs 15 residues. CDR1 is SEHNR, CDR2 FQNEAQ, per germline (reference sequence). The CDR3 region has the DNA TGTGCCAGCAGCTTGAGGACAGGGGGCGACTCACCCCTCCACTTT. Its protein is CASSLRTGGDSPLHF.

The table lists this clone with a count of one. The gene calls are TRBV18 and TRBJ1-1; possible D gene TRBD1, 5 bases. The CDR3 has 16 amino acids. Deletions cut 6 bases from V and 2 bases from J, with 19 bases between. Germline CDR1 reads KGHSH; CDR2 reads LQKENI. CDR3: CASSYDTGTGNTEAFF. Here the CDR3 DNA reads TGTGCCAGCTCGTATGATACCGGGACGGGAAACACTGAAGCTTTCTTT.

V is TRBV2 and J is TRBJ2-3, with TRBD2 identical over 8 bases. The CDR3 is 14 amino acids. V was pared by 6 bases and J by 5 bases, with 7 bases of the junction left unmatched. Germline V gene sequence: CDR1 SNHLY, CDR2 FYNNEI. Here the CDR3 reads CASRGLDMGDTQYF. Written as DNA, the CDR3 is TGTGCCAGCAGGGGACTAGATATGGGAGATACGCAGTATTTT.

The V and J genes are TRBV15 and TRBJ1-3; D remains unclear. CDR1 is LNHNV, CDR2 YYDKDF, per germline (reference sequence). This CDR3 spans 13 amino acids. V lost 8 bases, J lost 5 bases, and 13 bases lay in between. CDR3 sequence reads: CATSRGFRNTIYF. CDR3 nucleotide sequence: TGTGCCACCTCGCGGGGATTTAGAAACACCATATATTTT.

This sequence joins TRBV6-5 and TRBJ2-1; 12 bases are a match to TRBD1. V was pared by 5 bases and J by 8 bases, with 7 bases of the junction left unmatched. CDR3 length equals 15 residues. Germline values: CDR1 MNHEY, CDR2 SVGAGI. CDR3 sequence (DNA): TGTGCCAGCAGTACAGGGACAGGGGGCGTGTATGAGCAGTTCTTC. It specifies CASSTGTGGVYEQFF.

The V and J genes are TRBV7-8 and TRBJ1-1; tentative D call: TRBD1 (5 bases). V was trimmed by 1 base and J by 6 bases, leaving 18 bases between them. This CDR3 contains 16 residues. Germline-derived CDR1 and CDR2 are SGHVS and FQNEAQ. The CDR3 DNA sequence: TGTGCCAGCAGCTTAGGGCAGGTGGGGGTAGTCGCTGAAGCTTTCTTT. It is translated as CASSLGQVGVVAEAFF.

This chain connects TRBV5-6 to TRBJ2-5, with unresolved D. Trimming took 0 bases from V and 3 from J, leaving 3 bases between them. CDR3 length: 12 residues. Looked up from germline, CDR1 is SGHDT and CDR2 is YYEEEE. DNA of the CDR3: TGTGCCAGCAGCTTGGTTGAAGAGACCCAGTACTTC. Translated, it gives CASSLVEETQYF. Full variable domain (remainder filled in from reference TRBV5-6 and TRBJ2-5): DAGVTQSPTHLIKTRGQQVTLRCSPKSGHDTVSWYQQALGQGPQFIFQYYEEEERQRGNFPDRFSGHQFPNYSSELNVNALLLGDSALYLCASSLVEETQYFGPGTRLLVL.

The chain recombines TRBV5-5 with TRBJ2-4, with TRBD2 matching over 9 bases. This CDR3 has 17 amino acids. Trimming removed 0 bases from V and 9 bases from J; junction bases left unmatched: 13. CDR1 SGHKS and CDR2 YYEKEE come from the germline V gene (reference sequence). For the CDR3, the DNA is TGTGCCAGCAGCTTGGTGGCTAGCGGGGCCCAGGTGGGCATTCAGTACTTC. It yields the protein CASSLVASGAQVGIQYF.

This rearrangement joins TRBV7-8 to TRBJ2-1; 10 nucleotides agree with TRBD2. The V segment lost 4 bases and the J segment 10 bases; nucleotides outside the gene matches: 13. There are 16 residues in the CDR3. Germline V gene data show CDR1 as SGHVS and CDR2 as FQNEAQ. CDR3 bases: TGTGCCAGCAGCTCAAAAGTGGGGGTAGCGGGAGGAGAGCAGTTCTTC. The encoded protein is CASSSKVGVAGGEQFF.

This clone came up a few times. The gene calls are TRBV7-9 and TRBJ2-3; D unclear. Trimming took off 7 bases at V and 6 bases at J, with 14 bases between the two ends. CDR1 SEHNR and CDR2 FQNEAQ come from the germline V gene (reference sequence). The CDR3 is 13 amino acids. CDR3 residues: CASIPNVGDTQYF. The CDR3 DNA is TGTGCCAGCATCCCCAACGTGGGGGATACGCAGTATTTT.

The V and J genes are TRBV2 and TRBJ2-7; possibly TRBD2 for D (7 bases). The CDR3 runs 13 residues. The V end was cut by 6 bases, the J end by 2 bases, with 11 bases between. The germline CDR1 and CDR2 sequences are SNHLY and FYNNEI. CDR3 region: CASRKGGPYEQYF. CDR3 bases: TGTGCCAGCAGGAAGGGGGGGCCCTACGAGCAGTACTTC. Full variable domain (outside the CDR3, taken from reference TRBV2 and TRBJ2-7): EPEVTQTPSHQVTQMGQEVILRCVPISNHLYFYWYRQILGQKVEFLVSFYNNEISEKSEIFDDQFSVERPDGSNFTLKIRSTKLEDSAMYFCASRKGGPYEQYFGPGTRLTVT.

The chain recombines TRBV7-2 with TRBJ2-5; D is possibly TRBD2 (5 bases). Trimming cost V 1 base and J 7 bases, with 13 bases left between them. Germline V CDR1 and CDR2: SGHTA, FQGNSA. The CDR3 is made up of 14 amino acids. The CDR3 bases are TGTGCCAGCAGCTTAGATCCGGGTGCGGGGACCCAGTACTTC. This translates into CASSLDPGAGTQYF.

The CDR3 region has the DNA TGTGCCAGCAGTGAAGTTCTCAGCACAGATACGCAGTATTTT. It is translated as CASSEVLSTDTQYF. This chain links TRBV2 with TRBJ2-3; D not resolved. Per the germline V gene, CDR1 is SNHLY and CDR2 is FYNNEI. Deletions cut 1 base from V and 0 bases from J, with 5 bases between. The CDR3 extends over 14 amino acids.

The CDR3 sequence: CASSPAGQGIYGDTQYF. The CDR3 nucleotides are TGTGCCAGCAGCCCCGCGGGACAGGGGATTTATGGAGATACGCAGTATTTT. The V call is TRBV5-6, the J call TRBJ2-3; 10 positions agree with TRBD1. Unmatched junction bases numbered 13, after V lost 4 bases and J lost 5 bases. There are 17 residues in the CDR3. CDR1 SGHDT and CDR2 YYEEEE come from the germline V gene.

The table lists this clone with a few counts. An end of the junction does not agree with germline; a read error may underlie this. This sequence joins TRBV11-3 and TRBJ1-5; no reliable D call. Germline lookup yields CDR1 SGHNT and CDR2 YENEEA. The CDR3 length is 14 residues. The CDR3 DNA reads TGTGCCAGCAGCCTAGAGGGTGGCAATCAGCCCCAGCATTTT. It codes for CASSLEGGNQPQHF. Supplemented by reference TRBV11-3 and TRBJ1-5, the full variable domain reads EAGVVQSPRYKIIEKKQPVAFWCNPISGHNTLYWYLQNLGQGPELLIRYENEEAVDDSQLPKDRFSAERLKGVDSTLKIQPAELGDSAVYLCASSLEGGNQPQHFGDGTRLSIL.

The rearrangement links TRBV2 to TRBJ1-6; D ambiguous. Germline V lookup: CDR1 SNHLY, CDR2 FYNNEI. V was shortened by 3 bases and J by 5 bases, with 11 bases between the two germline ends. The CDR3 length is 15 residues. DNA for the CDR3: TGTGCCAGCAGTGAGATAGGTGGAAATAATTCACCCCTCCACTTT. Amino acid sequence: CASSEIGGNNSPLHF.

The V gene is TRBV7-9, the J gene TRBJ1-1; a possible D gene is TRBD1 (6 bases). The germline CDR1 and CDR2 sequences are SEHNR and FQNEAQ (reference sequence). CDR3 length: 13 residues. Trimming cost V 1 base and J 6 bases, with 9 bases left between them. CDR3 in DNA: TGTGCCAGCAGCTTAGAGGGGGGCGCTGAAGCTTTCTTT. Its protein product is CASSLEGGAEAFF.

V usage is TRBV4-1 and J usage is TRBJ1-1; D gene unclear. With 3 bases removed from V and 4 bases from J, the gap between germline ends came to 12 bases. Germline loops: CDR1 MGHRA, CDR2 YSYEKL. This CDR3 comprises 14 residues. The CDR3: CASSHIIQGTEAFF. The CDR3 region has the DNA TGCGCCAGCAGCCATATAATCCAAGGCACTGAAGCTTTCTTT.

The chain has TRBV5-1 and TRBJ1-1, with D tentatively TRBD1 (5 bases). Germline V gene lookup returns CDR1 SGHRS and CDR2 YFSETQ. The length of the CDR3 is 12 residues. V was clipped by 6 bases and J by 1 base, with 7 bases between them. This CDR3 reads CASIGGNTEAFF. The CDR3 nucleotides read TGCGCCAGCATCGGGGGGAACACTGAAGCTTTCTTT.

The CDR3 DNA follows: TGTGCCAGCAGCTTGGGGCCCCAGGAAGGCGAGCAGTACTTC. This sequence encodes CASSLGPQEGEQYF. V gene TRBV5-4 combines with J gene TRBJ2-7; D gene ambiguous. The CDR3 has 14 residues. Germline V lookup: CDR1 SGHNT, CDR2 YYREEE (reference sequence). The germline V and J ends were trimmed by 0 bases and 6 bases, with 13 bases remaining between them.

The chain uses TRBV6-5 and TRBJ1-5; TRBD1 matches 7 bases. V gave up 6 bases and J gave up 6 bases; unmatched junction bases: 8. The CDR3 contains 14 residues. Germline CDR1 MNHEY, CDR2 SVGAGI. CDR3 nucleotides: TGTGCCAGCAGGAAACGCACAGGGGTTCAGCCCCAGCATTTT. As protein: CASRKRTGVQPQHF.

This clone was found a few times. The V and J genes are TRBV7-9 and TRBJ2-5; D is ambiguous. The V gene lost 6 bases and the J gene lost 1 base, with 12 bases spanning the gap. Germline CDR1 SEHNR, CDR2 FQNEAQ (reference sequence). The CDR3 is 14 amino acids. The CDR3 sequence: CASRNQMGQETQYF. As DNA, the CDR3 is TGTGCCAGCAGGAACCAGATGGGCCAAGAGACCCAGTACTTC.

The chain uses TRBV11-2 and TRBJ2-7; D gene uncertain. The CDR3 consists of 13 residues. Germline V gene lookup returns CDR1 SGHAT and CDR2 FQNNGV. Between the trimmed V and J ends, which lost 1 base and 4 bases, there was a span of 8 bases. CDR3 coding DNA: TGTGCCAGCAGCTTAGGGGCAGAATACGAGCAGTACTTC. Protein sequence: CASSLGAEYEQYF.

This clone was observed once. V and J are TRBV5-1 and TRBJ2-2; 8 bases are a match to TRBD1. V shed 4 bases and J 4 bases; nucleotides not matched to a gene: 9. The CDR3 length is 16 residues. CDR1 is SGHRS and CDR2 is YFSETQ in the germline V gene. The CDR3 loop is CASSPGGGAATGELFF. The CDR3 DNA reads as TGCGCCAGCAGCCCAGGGGGCGGGGCGGCCACCGGGGAGCTGTTTTTT. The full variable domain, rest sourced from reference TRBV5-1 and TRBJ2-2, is KAGVTQTPRYLIKTRGQQVTLSCSPISGHRSVSWYQQTPGQGLQFLFEYFSETQRNKGNFPGRFSGRQFSNSRSEMNVSTLELGDSALYLCASSPGGGAATGELFFGEGSRLTVL.

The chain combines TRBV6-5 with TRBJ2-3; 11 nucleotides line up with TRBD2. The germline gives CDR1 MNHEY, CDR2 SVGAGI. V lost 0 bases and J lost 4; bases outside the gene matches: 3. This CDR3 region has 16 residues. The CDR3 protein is CASSYSSGGAADTQYF. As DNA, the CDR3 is TGTGCCAGCAGTTACTCTAGCGGGGGGGCAGCAGATACGCAGTATTTT.

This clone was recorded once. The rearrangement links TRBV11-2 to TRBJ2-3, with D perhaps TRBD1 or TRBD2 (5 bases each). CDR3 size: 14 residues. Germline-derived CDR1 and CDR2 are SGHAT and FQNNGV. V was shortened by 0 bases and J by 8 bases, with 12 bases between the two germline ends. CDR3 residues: CASSLDGARGTQYF. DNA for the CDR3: TGTGCCAGCAGCTTAGACGGGGCGAGGGGTACGCAGTATTTT.

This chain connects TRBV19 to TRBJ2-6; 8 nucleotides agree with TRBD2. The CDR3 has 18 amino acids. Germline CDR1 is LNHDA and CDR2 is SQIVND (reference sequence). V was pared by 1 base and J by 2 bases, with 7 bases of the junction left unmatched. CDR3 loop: CASSIGAGAAPGANVLTF. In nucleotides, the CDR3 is TGTGCCAGTAGTATAGGAGCGGGGGCGGCCCCTGGGGCCAACGTCCTGACTTTC.

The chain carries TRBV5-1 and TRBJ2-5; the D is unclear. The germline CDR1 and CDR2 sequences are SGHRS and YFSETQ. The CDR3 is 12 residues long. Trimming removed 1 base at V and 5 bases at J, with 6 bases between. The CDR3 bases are TGCGCCAGCAGCTTGACCGAGGAGACCCAGTACTTC. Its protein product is CASSLTEETQYF.

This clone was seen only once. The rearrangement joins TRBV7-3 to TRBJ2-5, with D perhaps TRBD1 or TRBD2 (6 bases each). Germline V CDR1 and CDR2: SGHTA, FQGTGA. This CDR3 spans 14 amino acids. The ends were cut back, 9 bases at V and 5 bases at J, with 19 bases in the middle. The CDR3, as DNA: TGTGCCAGGGAAGTGGGGGGCATTGGGGAGACCCAGTACTTC. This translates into CAREVGGIGETQYF.

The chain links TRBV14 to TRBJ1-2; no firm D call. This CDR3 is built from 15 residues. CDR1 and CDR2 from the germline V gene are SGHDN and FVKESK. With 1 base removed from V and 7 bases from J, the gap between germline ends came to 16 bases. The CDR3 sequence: CASSQVGGSLGGYTF. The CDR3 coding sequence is TGTGCCAGCAGCCAAGTTGGAGGGTCCCTTGGTGGCTACACCTTC.

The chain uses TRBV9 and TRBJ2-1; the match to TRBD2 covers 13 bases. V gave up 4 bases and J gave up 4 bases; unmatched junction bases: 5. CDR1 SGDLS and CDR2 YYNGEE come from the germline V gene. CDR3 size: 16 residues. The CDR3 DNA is TGTGCCAGCAGCTGGACTAGCGGGGGCCGTTACAATGAGCAGTTCTTC. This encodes CASSWTSGGRYNEQFF.